One sample yielded the 27 T cell receptor beta chains listed below, sequenced in a study of OX40 agonist ivuxolimab in advanced cancers. TCRdb's copy holds only in-frame clones and misses some; the assay was immunoSEQ multiplex PCR. The sample includes 10,000 to 12,000 clones, approximately 78% of them seen just once. The sample here was CD4+ or CD8+ T cells sorted from blood, taken in a trial of the OX40 agonist ivuxolimab. All receptors derive from an adult with an advanced solid tumor such as melanoma, head and neck, liver or kidney cancer.

This chain uses TRBV4-1 with TRBJ1-2; the D is unclear. V shed 0 bases and J shed 4 bases, with 15 bases lying between them. CDR3 length: 16 amino acids. Germline CDR1 and CDR2: MGHRA and YSYEKL. The CDR3 bases are TGCGCCAGCAGCCAAGATCGTCGCGGTGGGCCCTATGGCTACACCTTC. Translation gives CASSQDRRGGPYGYTF.

This rearrangement joins TRBV27 to TRBJ2-1; D is uncertain. The CDR3 has 15 residues. Germline V lookup: CDR1 MNHEY, CDR2 SMNVEV (reference sequence). Between the trimmed V and J ends, which lost 1 base and 8 bases, there was a span of 15 bases. CDR3 loop: CASSLFGGPGYEQFF. In DNA form, the CDR3 reads TGTGCCAGCAGTTTATTTGGCGGACCTGGGTATGAGCAGTTCTTC.

The V call is TRBV4-1, the J call TRBJ1-2; a possible D gene is TRBD1 (5 bases). Trimming left V 3 bases short and J 1 base short, with 15 bases between. The CDR3 runs 16 residues. Germline values: CDR1 MGHRA, CDR2 YSYEKL. The CDR3 coding sequence is TGCGCCAGCAGCCAGGAAGTCGGGGACGTTAACTATGGCTACACCTTC. Its translation: CASSQEVGDVNYGYTF.

The chain couples TRBV5-5 to TRBJ1-2, with D unresolved. Trimming removed 5 bases at V and 7 bases at J, with 15 bases between. Germline V gene data show CDR1 as SGHKS and CDR2 as YYEKEE (reference sequence). CDR3 length: 13 residues. Here the CDR3 DNA reads TGTGCCAGCAGGGCCGGGCTAGCCTTTGGCTACACCTTC. Protein sequence: CASRAGLAFGYTF.

This clone was found a few times. V is TRBV7-9 and J is TRBJ1-1; D is uncertain. This CDR3 is 12 amino acids long. Per germline, CDR1 SEHNR and CDR2 FQNEAQ (reference sequence). Deletions cut 2 bases from V and 7 bases from J, with 8 bases between. The CDR3 protein is CASSLLQIEAFF. CDR3 DNA sequence: TGTGCCAGCAGCTTATTACAAATTGAAGCTTTCTTT.

This clone occurred a few times. V and J are TRBV15 and TRBJ2-3; unclear D gene. V lost 2 bases, J lost 6 bases, and 6 bases lay in between. The CDR3 covers 12 residues. CDR1 is LNHNV and CDR2 is YYDKDF in the germline V gene (reference sequence). The CDR3 here is CATSRSEDTQYF. CDR3 nucleotides: TGTGCCACCAGCAGATCTGAGGATACGCAGTATTTT.

V usage is TRBV5-1 and J usage is TRBJ2-7; the D gene is possibly TRBD1 (6 bases). CDR1 and CDR2 from the germline V gene are SGHRS and YFSETQ. This CDR3 is 15 amino acids long. V was trimmed by 3 bases and J by 3 bases, leaving 16 bases between them. The CDR3 reads CASSSPDQGFYEQYF. CDR3 nucleotide sequence: TGCGCCAGCAGCTCCCCTGATCAGGGGTTCTACGAGCAGTACTTC.

The gene calls are TRBV30 and TRBJ2-1; 13 bases match TRBD2. Germline CDR1 and CDR2: GTSNPN and SVGIG (reference sequence). V gave up 4 bases and J gave up 0 bases; unmatched junction bases: 6. The CDR3 runs 17 residues. The CDR3 reads CAWIPGLAGSSYNEQFF. The DNA for the CDR3 is TGTGCCTGGATTCCGGGACTAGCGGGAAGCTCCTACAATGAGCAGTTCTTC.

Only one count was recorded for this clone. The CDR3 DNA reads as TGCGCCAGCAGCCTTAGGGGGCCCATGAACACTGAAGCTTTCTTT. Translated, it gives CASSLRGPMNTEAFF. The rearrangement links TRBV5-1 to TRBJ1-1, with TRBD1 matching 7 bases. This CDR3 has 15 amino acids. Losses at the gene ends were 4 bases for V and 0 bases for J; bases not matched to a gene: 6. Per germline, CDR1 SGHRS and CDR2 YFSETQ.

This chain connects TRBV7-6 to TRBJ1-5; D remains unclear. The germline V gene encodes CDR1 SGHVS and CDR2 FNYEAQ. Trimming took off 5 bases at V and 6 bases at J, with 8 bases between the two ends. The CDR3 has 12 amino acids. CDR3 bases: TGTGCCAGCAGCCCCCTGGGTCAGCCCCAGCATTTT. Translating it yields CASSPLGQPQHF.

This chain uses TRBV5-1 with TRBJ2-3; unclear D gene. Germline CDR1 and CDR2: SGHRS and YFSETQ. The CDR3 totals 13 residues. V was trimmed by 2 bases and J by 0 bases, leaving 4 bases between them. The CDR3 is CASSFYSTDTQYF. The CDR3 DNA reads TGCGCCAGCAGCTTTTACAGCACAGATACGCAGTATTTT. The complete variable domain, with remaining parts taken from reference TRBV5-1 and TRBJ2-3, reads KAGVTQTPRYLIKTRGQQVTLSCSPISGHRSVSWYQQTPGQGLQFLFEYFSETQRNKGNFPGRFSGRQFSNSRSEMNVSTLELGDSALYLCASSFYSTDTQYFGPGTRLTVL.

In its sample, this clone was seen once. The rearrangement links TRBV6-1 to TRBJ1-2; TRBD1 might be the D (6 bases). The CDR3 spans 15 residues. The ends were cut back, 4 bases at V and 8 bases at J, with 20 bases in the middle. Per the germline V gene, CDR1 is MNHNS and CDR2 is SASEGT. The CDR3 here is CASSVIQDSVWGYTF. The CDR3 DNA sequence: TGTGCCAGCAGTGTAATACAGGACAGTGTTTGGGGCTACACCTTC.

V is TRBV5-6 and J is TRBJ2-4; D remains unclear. In germline, CDR1 is SGHDT, CDR2 YYEEEE. Trimming stripped 4 bases from V and 0 bases from J, with 8 bases between. The CDR3 sequence is 14 residues long. CDR3 sequence reads: CASSHGLAKNIQYF. Written as DNA, the CDR3 is TGTGCCAGCAGCCACGGGTTAGCCAAAAACATTCAGTACTTC.

The V and J genes are TRBV2 and TRBJ2-1; D is unresolved. V was trimmed by 1 base and J by 9 bases, leaving 10 bases between them. This CDR3 has 13 amino acids. Germline V lookup: CDR1 SNHLY, CDR2 FYNNEI. CDR3 nucleotides: TGTGCCAGCAGTGAAGTTGACCTAGGTGAGCAGTTCTTC. It translates to CASSEVDLGEQFF.

V usage is TRBV7-9 and J usage is TRBJ2-5; either TRBD1 or TRBD2 may fit D (7 bases each). This CDR3 comprises 13 residues. Germline loops: CDR1 SEHNR, CDR2 FQNEAQ (reference sequence). Trimming left V 8 bases short and J 4 bases short, with 14 bases between. In DNA, the CDR3 is TGTGCCAGCGGGGGAGGGGGCGTAGAGACCCAGTACTTC. It specifies CASGGGGVETQYF.

J is TRBJ2-5 and V is TRBV7-9; 13 nucleotides line up with TRBD2. Germline CDR1 is SEHNR and CDR2 is FQNEAQ (reference sequence). The CDR3 runs 12 residues. After removal of 5 bases from V and 11 bases from J, the junction contained 2 bases not matched to a gene. The CDR3 region is CASSGLAGEQYF. The CDR3 region has the DNA TGTGCCAGCAGCGGACTAGCGGGGGAGCAGTACTTC.

In its sample, this clone was seen a few times. The chain joins TRBV29-1 to TRBJ2-1; D possibly corresponds to TRBD2 (7 bases). The CDR3 runs to 19 residues. Per the germline V gene, CDR1 is SQVTM and CDR2 is ANQGSEA. V gave up 0 bases and J gave up 4 bases, with 25 bases separating them. As DNA, the CDR3 is TGCAGCGTTGAAGACCCGGGGGGCAGCAAGGGTACAATATACAATGAGCAGTTCTTC. Translation gives CSVEDPGGSKGTIYNEQFF.

Only a few counts were recorded for this clone. A junction end diverges from the germline sequence, so it may reflect a read error. The chain has TRBV7-9 and TRBJ2-3, with 9 bases fitting TRBD1. This CDR3 has 13 amino acids. Germline V gene lookup returns CDR1 SEHNR and CDR2 FQNEAQ (reference sequence). The CDR3 region is CASSLEYGQGKDF. The DNA for the CDR3 is TGTGCCAGCAGCTTAGAATACGGACAGGGGAAGGATTTT.

The chain joins TRBV18 to TRBJ2-3, with 8 bases fitting TRBD1. Germline V CDR1 and CDR2: KGHSH, LQKENI. The CDR3 is 13 amino acids. The V gene end was trimmed by 3 bases and the J gene end by 6 bases; junction bases not matched to a gene: 2. The CDR3: CASSPDRADTQYF. CDR3 DNA sequence: TGTGCCAGCTCACCGGACAGGGCTGATACGCAGTATTTT.

This clone came up once. The V call is TRBV29-1, the J call TRBJ2-1; 9 bases map to TRBD2. After removal of 7 bases from V and 2 bases from J, the junction contained 3 bases not matched to a gene. The CDR3 consists of 13 residues. The V gene's germline CDR1 is SQVTM and CDR2 ANQGSEA. The CDR3 reads CSAWTSAYNEQFF. CDR3 coding DNA: TGCAGCGCCTGGACTAGCGCCTACAATGAGCAGTTCTTC.

J is TRBJ1-4 and V is TRBV15; 12 nucleotides align to TRBD1. This CDR3 comprises 17 residues. Germline-derived CDR1 and CDR2 are LNHNV and YYDKDF (reference sequence). With V trimmed by 4 bases and J by 8 bases, 11 bases remained unmatched. The CDR3 sequence: CATSKEPGQGALEKLFF. CDR3 DNA sequence: TGTGCCACCAGCAAAGAACCGGGACAGGGGGCGTTGGAAAAACTGTTTTTT.

The V call is TRBV4-3, the J call TRBJ2-7; possible D gene TRBD1, 5 bases. This CDR3 contains 15 residues. CDR1 is LGHNA and CDR2 is YSLEER in the germline V gene. Trimming shortened V by 1 base and J by 5 bases, and 15 bases separated the two germline ends. Written as DNA, the CDR3 is TGCGCCAGCAGCCAAGGGTCAGGGTGGAGAGACGAGCAGTACTTC. This gives the protein CASSQGSGWRDEQYF.

The chain recombines TRBV4-3 with TRBJ2-1; D is undetermined. Germline CDR1 is LGHNA and CDR2 is YSLEER. The germline V and J ends were trimmed by 0 bases and 5 bases, with 8 bases remaining between them. This CDR3 has 14 residues. Written as DNA, the CDR3 is TGCGCCAGCAGCCAAGATCGGTCTGACAATGAGCAGTTCTTC. This sequence encodes CASSQDRSDNEQFF.

This clone was counted once. The chain links TRBV4-3 to TRBJ2-3, with 9 positions matching TRBD2. CDR3 length equals 18 residues. Germline loops: CDR1 LGHNA, CDR2 YSLEER. V was clipped by 0 bases and J by 2 bases; unmatched bases: 9. The CDR3 nucleotides are TGCGCCAGCAGCCAAGATCACCAGACTAGCGGATTCACAGATACGCAGTATTTT. The encoded protein is CASSQDHQTSGFTDTQYF.

The sample holds a few counts of this clone. This chain connects TRBV27 to TRBJ2-7, with no clear D. The CDR3 has 14 residues. V was cut by 1 base and J by 3 bases, with 10 bases left in between. Germline V gene sequence: CDR1 MNHEY, CDR2 SMNVEV (reference sequence). Here the CDR3 DNA reads TGTGCCAGCAGTTTATTCTCTCCCGGCTACGAGCAGTACTTC. Protein: CASSLFSPGYEQYF.

By sample fraction, this clone is hyperexpanded. This chain connects TRBV11-3 to TRBJ1-1; D is perhaps TRBD1 (6 bases). The germline V gene encodes CDR1 SGHNT and CDR2 YENEEA. V was pared by 5 bases and J by 9 bases, with 13 bases between. The CDR3 spans 12 residues. CDR3 sequence (DNA): TGTGCCAGCAGCCCCTGGACAGAAAAAGCTTTCTTT. Encoded protein: CASSPWTEKAFF.

This chain uses TRBV29-1 with TRBJ2-2; D gene uncertain. The V end lost 0 bases, the J end lost 0 bases, and 5 bases lay between the germline ends. This CDR3 spans 14 amino acids. Per the germline V gene, CDR1 is SQVTM and CDR2 is ANQGSEA. The CDR3 is CSVEENANTGELFF. CDR3 sequence (DNA): TGCAGCGTTGAAGAAAACGCGAACACCGGGGAGCTGTTTTTT.